These 32 T cell receptor beta chains originate from one sample sequenced in a study of Ad26.COV2.S vaccination and SARS-CoV-2 variants. Here immunoSEQ multiplex PCR was the method, and the copy in TCRdb shows in-frame clones only, minus some. The sample holds some 520,000 clones, around nine tenths seen once. Treatment here: roughly 18 received Ad26.COV2.S at low or high dose, single or two shots; about 5 received placebo; per-sample allocation not given. Sampling was performed 63 days after the first vaccine or placebo injection. This sample comprised peripheral blood, obtained in a trial of Ad26.COV2.S vaccine versus placebo. The receptors shown here come from a person between 18 and 65 years old who received the Ad26.COV2.S COVID-19 vaccine or a placebo.

The V and J genes are TRBV15 and TRBJ1-5; the D is unclear. Trimming left V 8 bases short and J 4 bases short, with 18 bases between. Germline CDR1 and CDR2: LNHNV and YYDKDF (reference sequence). There are 15 residues in the CDR3. The CDR3 protein is CATQQSFSSNQPQHF. In nucleotides, the CDR3 is TGTGCCACCCAGCAGAGTTTTAGCTCAAATCAGCCCCAGCATTTT.

This sequence joins TRBV9 and TRBJ2-7, with D maybe TRBD1 (6 bases). Germline CDR1 SGDLS, CDR2 YYNGEE. V lost 0 bases, J lost 6 bases, and 13 bases lay in between. The CDR3 loop spans 14 amino acids. The CDR3 sequence is CASSVDRDLGEQYF. In nucleotides, the CDR3 is TGTGCCAGCAGCGTAGACAGGGATCTTGGCGAGCAGTACTTC.

This chain connects TRBV14 to TRBJ2-5; the match to TRBD1 covers 8 bases. This CDR3 comprises 15 residues. Germline V gene sequence: CDR1 SGHDN, CDR2 FVKESK. The junction had 7 bases not matched to a gene; V was cut back by 2 bases and J by 5 bases. CDR3 region: CASSQRTGLWETQYF. For the CDR3, the DNA is TGTGCCAGCAGCCAACGGACAGGGCTATGGGAGACCCAGTACTTC.

The J gene is TRBJ2-7, the V gene TRBV5-1, with 8 bases matching TRBD2. The germline V gene encodes CDR1 SGHRS and CDR2 YFSETQ. Trimming cost V 0 bases and J 4 bases; bases outside gene matches: 3. This CDR3 spans 14 amino acids. The CDR3 DNA is TGCGCCAGCAGCTTGGAACTAGCGGATTACGAGCAGTACTTC. Its protein is CASSLELADYEQYF. The full variable domain, in which reference TRBV5-1 and TRBJ2-7 provide the parts outside the CDR3, is KAGVTQTPRYLIKTRGQQVTLSCSPISGHRSVSWYQQTPGQGLQFLFEYFSETQRNKGNFPGRFSGRQFSNSRSEMNVSTLELGDSALYLCASSLELADYEQYFGPGTRLTVT.

CDR3 DNA sequence: TGTGCCAGCAGCGTAGCCCCCCGGGCGGGGGAGACCCAGTACTTC. It translates to CASSVAPRAGETQYF. The gene calls are TRBV9 and TRBJ2-5; tentatively, D is TRBD2 (6 bases). The germline V gene has CDR1 SGDLS and CDR2 YYNGEE. V lost 0 bases and J 5 bases, leaving 14 bases between the germline ends. The CDR3 sequence is 15 residues long.

The CDR3 reads CASSDKGPVYGYTF. DNA of the CDR3: TGTGCCAGCAGTGACAAGGGTCCCGTCTATGGCTACACCTTC. The genes are TRBV6-1 and TRBJ1-2; D gene uncertain. V lost 3 bases and J lost 4, with 12 bases in between. This CDR3 has 14 residues. Germline loops: CDR1 MNHNS, CDR2 SASEGT.

Only one count was recorded for this clone. The CDR3 sequence is CASSPEHGYSYTF. The CDR3 nucleotides are TGTGCCAGCTCACCGGAGCACGGGTACAGCTACACCTTC. The chain has TRBV18 and TRBJ1-2; D gene ambiguous. CDR1 KGHSH and CDR2 LQKENI come from the germline V gene. The CDR3 sequence is 13 residues long. Trimming took 3 bases from V and 9 from J, leaving 14 bases between them.

The genes are TRBV7-8 and TRBJ2-1, with D tentatively TRBD2 (5 bases). CDR1 is SGHVS, CDR2 FQNEAQ, per germline. The CDR3 spans 15 residues. The V and J ends lost 1 base and 3 bases respectively, with 10 bases between them. The CDR3 DNA sequence: TGTGCCAGCAGCTTAGTGGTAGGAGGCTACAATGAGCAGTTCTTC. Protein: CASSLVVGGYNEQFF.

The genes are TRBV14 and TRBJ2-1, with D possibly being TRBD2 (5 bases). V shed 4 bases and J shed 6 bases, with 16 bases lying between them. CDR1 SGHDN and CDR2 FVKESK come from the germline V gene. This CDR3 contains 15 residues. Here the CDR3 DNA reads TGTGCCAGCAGCCTGCGACCTCCTGGGAGCAATGAGCAGTTCTTC. It encodes CASSLRPPGSNEQFF.

This chain links TRBV3-1 (or the pseudogene TRBV3-2) with TRBJ1-1; 11 nucleotides match TRBD1. Trimming cost V 2 bases and J 5 bases; bases outside gene matches: 7. The CDR3 has 16 residues. The germline CDR1 and CDR2 sequences are LGHDT and YNNKEL (reference sequence). The DNA for the CDR3 is TGTGCCAGCAGCCAAAGGACAGGGGGCAGTTTGACTGAAGCTTTCTTT. Translation: CASSQRTGGSLTEAFF.

The chain links TRBV7-8 to TRBJ1-4; 8 nucleotides line up with TRBD1. Germline CDR1 reads SGHVS; CDR2 reads FQNEAQ. The length of the CDR3 is 17 residues. V gave up 5 bases and J gave up 8 bases; unmatched junction bases: 16. Here the CDR3 DNA reads TGTGCCAGCAGCCCGAGATCAGGACAGGGTGGGGGGGAAAAACTGTTTTTT. This translates into CASSPRSGQGGGEKLFF.

This rearrangement joins TRBV28 to TRBJ2-5, with D unresolved. Trimming took 4 bases from V and 7 from J, leaving 10 bases between them. Per germline, CDR1 MDHEN and CDR2 SYDVKM. This CDR3 is built from 12 residues. The CDR3 spells CASSSPPPTQYF. The CDR3 region has the DNA TGTGCCAGCAGTTCCCCTCCACCGACCCAGTACTTC.

The chain has TRBV11-3 and TRBJ2-1; 12 bases agree with TRBD2. The J segment lost 2 bases and the V segment lost 5 bases, leaving 4 bases of the junction unmatched. Per the germline V gene, CDR1 is SGHNT and CDR2 is YENEEA. The CDR3 runs 16 residues. Written as DNA, the CDR3 is TGTGCCAGCAGCCCAGGACTAGCGGGACCCTACAATGAGCAGTTCTTC. Its protein is CASSPGLAGPYNEQFF.

As regards this clone: This specimen includes other DNA sequences encoding the same CDR3. This chain uses TRBV29-1 with TRBJ1-4; unclear D gene. The V end was cut by 1 base, the J end by 8 bases, with 14 bases between. CDR1 is SQVTM, CDR2 ANQGSEA, per germline. There are 14 residues in the CDR3. CDR3 nucleotide sequence: TGCAGCGTTGAAGTCTGGCCTGCGGGCGAAAAACTGTTTTTT. Its protein product is CSVEVWPAGEKLFF.

The chain has TRBV28 and TRBJ2-5; 13 bases fit TRBD2. The trim removed 2 bases at V and 5 bases at J, leaving 2 bases unmatched. The CDR3 contains 15 residues. From germline, CDR1 is MDHEN and CDR2 SYDVKM. The CDR3 coding sequence is TGTGCCAGCAGTTTACCGACTAGCGGGGGGGAGACCCAGTACTTC. The encoded protein is CASSLPTSGGETQYF.

This rearrangement joins TRBV13 to TRBJ2-2; D perhaps matches TRBD2 (5 bases). The V gene's germline CDR1 is PRHDT and CDR2 FYEKMQ (reference sequence). V dropped 1 base and J dropped 3 bases, with 15 bases sitting between them. The CDR3 sequence is 17 residues long. CDR3 amino acids: CASSLVGPSGHTGELFF. Here the CDR3 DNA reads TGTGCCAGCAGCTTAGTGGGTCCCAGCGGCCACACCGGGGAGCTGTTTTTT.

V and J are TRBV25-1 and TRBJ1-4; 8 positions agree with TRBD1. This CDR3 is 16 amino acids long. Trimming cost V 8 bases and J 4 bases; bases outside gene matches: 12. Germline V CDR1 and CDR2: MGHDK, SYGVNS. CDR3 sequence reads: CASAANQGAYNEKLFF. CDR3 nucleotide sequence: TGTGCCAGCGCTGCGAACCAGGGGGCTTATAATGAAAAACTGTTTTTT.

The chain's CDR3 is CASSQAPTGGYEQYF. DNA of the CDR3: TGCGCCAGCAGCCAAGCCCCGACAGGCGGCTACGAGCAGTACTTC. The chain combines TRBV4-1 with TRBJ2-7; weak D call: TRBD1 (6 bases). The CDR3 contains 15 residues. Germline V gene data show CDR1 as MGHRA and CDR2 as YSYEKL. Trimming shortened V by 1 base and J by 3 bases, and 13 bases separated the two germline ends.

This sequence joins TRBV9 and TRBJ2-6; D not certain. The V gene's germline CDR1 is SGDLS and CDR2 YYNGEE. This CDR3 is 16 amino acids long. V was clipped by 1 base and J by 4 bases, with 12 bases between them. CDR3 nucleotide sequence: TGTGCCAGCAGCGTATCCCCGGCCCTCGGGGCCAACGTCCTGACTTTC. Its protein product is CASSVSPALGANVLTF.

V usage is TRBV6-4 and J usage is TRBJ1-4; D unresolved. Between the trimmed V and J ends, which lost 0 bases and 0 bases, there was a span of 8 bases. Per germline, CDR1 MRHNA and CDR2 SNTAGT. This CDR3 is built from 16 residues. As DNA, the CDR3 is TGTGCCAGCAGTGACTCGTCGAGTGCAACTAATGAAAAACTGTTTTTT. This encodes CASSDSSSATNEKLFF.

The chain combines TRBV7-8 with TRBJ2-5; 9 bases are shared with TRBD2. Per germline, CDR1 SGHVS and CDR2 FQNEAQ. V was clipped by 4 bases and J by 2 bases; unmatched bases: 8. The CDR3 covers 16 residues. In DNA, the CDR3 is TGTGCCAGCAGCTACCGACTAGCGGATCGACAAGAGACCCAGTACTTC. Encoded protein: CASSYRLADRQETQYF.

This chain connects TRBV7-2 to TRBJ2-7; TRBD2 matches 11 bases. Germline values: CDR1 SGHTA, CDR2 FQGNSA. This CDR3 spans 13 amino acids. J lost 7 bases, V lost 2 bases, and 1 base had no gene match. CDR3 residues: CASSLLAGGEQYF. The CDR3 bases are TGTGCCAGCAGCTTACTAGCGGGAGGTGAGCAGTACTTC.

The rearrangement uses TRBV13 and TRBJ2-7, with 7 bases matching TRBD1. Germline trimming cut 8 bases from V and 0 bases from J; bases unmatched to any gene: 10. Germline assignment: CDR1 PRHDT and CDR2 FYEKMQ (reference sequence). This CDR3 region has 15 residues. CDR3 sequence reads: CASLIGGGSSYEQYF. In DNA, the CDR3 is TGTGCCAGCCTAATAGGGGGCGGAAGCTCCTACGAGCAGTACTTC.

Turning to this clone: The sample carries other DNA sequences with the same CDR3. V usage is TRBV5-1 and J usage is TRBJ2-7, with TRBD2 matching over 13 bases. The ends lost 3 bases at V and 2 bases at J; junction bases unmatched: 2. Germline-derived CDR1 and CDR2 are SGHRS and YFSETQ. The CDR3 is made up of 15 amino acids. The CDR3 reads CASSSGTSGTYEQYF. The CDR3 DNA is TGCGCCAGCAGCTCCGGGACTAGCGGGACCTACGAGCAGTACTTC.

The chain is built from TRBV5-1 and TRBJ2-2; D gene uncertain. Trimming cost V 2 bases and J 6 bases, with 5 bases left between them. The CDR3 is 12 residues long. From germline, CDR1 is SGHRS and CDR2 YFSETQ. The CDR3 protein is CASSFAAGELFF. For the CDR3, the DNA is TGCGCCAGCAGCTTCGCGGCCGGGGAGCTGTTTTTT.

The rearrangement links TRBV19 to TRBJ2-5; a weak D match, TRBD1 (6 bases). CDR3 length: 15 residues. V gave up 5 bases and J gave up 4 bases, with 17 bases separating them. Germline V gene sequence: CDR1 LNHDA, CDR2 SQIVND (reference sequence). CDR3 DNA: TGTGCCAGTAGTTGGGGCAGGCAGGGGAGAGAGACCCAGTACTTC. Translation: CASSWGRQGRETQYF. Using reference TRBV19 and TRBJ2-5 for the parts outside the CDR3, the full variable domain is DGGITQSPKYLFRKEGQNVTLSCEQNLNHDAMYWYRQDPGQGLRLIYYSQIVNDFQKGDIAEGYSVSREKKESFPLTVTSAQKNPTAFYLCASSWGRQGRETQYFGPGTRLLVL.

V gene TRBV4-2 combines with J gene TRBJ2-7; 10 nucleotides agree with TRBD1. The CDR3 runs to 14 residues. CDR1 and CDR2 from the germline V gene are LGHNA and YNFKEQ. V lost 5 bases, J lost 2 bases, and 3 bases stayed unmatched. The chain's CDR3 is CASSSGTGAYEQYF. The CDR3, as DNA: TGTGCCAGCAGCAGCGGGACAGGGGCCTACGAGCAGTACTTC.

This clone was observed once. This chain links TRBV19 with TRBJ2-1; 7 nucleotides align to TRBD2. The CDR3 has 16 residues. In germline, CDR1 is LNHDA, CDR2 SQIVND (reference sequence). The V segment lost 6 bases and the J segment 0 bases; nucleotides outside the gene matches: 8. The CDR3 region has the DNA TGTGCCAGTAGCTCTCGCGGGGGAAGCTCCTACAATGAGCAGTTCTTC. Translating it yields CASSSRGGSSYNEQFF.

Remarks on this clone: This same CDR3 is encoded by further DNA sequences in the sample. The chain has TRBV28 and TRBJ2-5; D gene uncertain. CDR3 length equals 11 residues. V was clipped by 5 bases and J by 4 bases, with 5 bases between them. Germline CDR1 and CDR2: MDHEN and SYDVKM. The CDR3 loop is CASSPRETQYF. The CDR3, as DNA: TGTGCCAGCAGTCCAAGAGAGACCCAGTACTTC.

The V gene is TRBV6-6, the J gene TRBJ1-1, with D unclear. The germline V gene has CDR1 MNHNY and CDR2 SVGAGI (reference sequence). V lost 5 bases to trimming and J lost 4 bases, with 23 bases between them. The CDR3 runs 17 residues. For the CDR3, the DNA is TGTGCCAGCAGTCACCGCACCGCGGTTGCGGTAGTCACTGAAGCTTTCTTT. Its translation: CASSHRTAVAVVTEAFF.

The V call is TRBV5-1, the J call TRBJ2-2; D may be TRBD2 (6 bases). Per germline, CDR1 SGHRS and CDR2 YFSETQ. V lost 3 bases and J 8 bases, leaving 14 bases between the germline ends. The CDR3 spans 14 residues. The CDR3 DNA follows: TGCGCCAGCAGCTGGGGGGATGGCTCTGGGGAGCTGTTTTTT. Translating it yields CASSWGDGSGELFF. Combining the CDR3 with reference TRBV5-1 and TRBJ2-2 gives the whole variable domain KAGVTQTPRYLIKTRGQQVTLSCSPISGHRSVSWYQQTPGQGLQFLFEYFSETQRNKGNFPGRFSGRQFSNSRSEMNVSTLELGDSALYLCASSWGDGSGELFFGEGSRLTVL.

This clone appeared a few times. The chain recombines TRBV20-1 with TRBJ1-2; no definite D call. Germline V gene sequence: CDR1 DFQATT, CDR2 SNEGSKA (reference sequence). V was shortened by 3 bases and J by 8 bases, with 19 bases between the two germline ends. This CDR3 contains 14 residues. CDR3 sequence: CSASTAPRVGGYTF. CDR3 DNA sequence: TGCAGTGCTAGTACGGCCCCCCGAGTGGGAGGCTACACCTTC.